Below, one T cell receptor (beta chain) is given with its context. Its antigen is as yet unknown. In all sorted populations, purity surpassed 98%. V lost 5 bases, J lost 2 bases, and 6 bases stayed unmatched. The CDR3 extends over 15 amino acids. Germline-derived CDR1 and CDR2 are SGHTA and FQGNSA. This sample stems from a study of beta chain features in type 1 diabetes. For the study at large: All samples together contributed 100 million to 120 million sorted cells for examination. General study points: Compared to healthy donors, patients appeared to have naive, central memory and Treg TCRB repertoires that were more alike.

TCRB transcripts that were expressed got sequenced, as all of the isolated RNA had been reverse transcribed. Produced via immunoSEQ multiplex PCR; TCRdb's table is partial and in-frame only. This table has roughly 310,000 clones, approximately 11% appearing once. Sequencing used naive CD4+ T cells from blood. This sequence joins TRBV7-2 and TRBJ1-5; TRBD1 aligns across 7 bases. This receptor was identified in a woman under 40 in good health. The CDR3: CASSRTTGGNQPQHF. The CDR3 DNA sequence: TGTGCCAGCAGCCGCACTACAGGGGGCAATCAGCCCCAGCATTTT.